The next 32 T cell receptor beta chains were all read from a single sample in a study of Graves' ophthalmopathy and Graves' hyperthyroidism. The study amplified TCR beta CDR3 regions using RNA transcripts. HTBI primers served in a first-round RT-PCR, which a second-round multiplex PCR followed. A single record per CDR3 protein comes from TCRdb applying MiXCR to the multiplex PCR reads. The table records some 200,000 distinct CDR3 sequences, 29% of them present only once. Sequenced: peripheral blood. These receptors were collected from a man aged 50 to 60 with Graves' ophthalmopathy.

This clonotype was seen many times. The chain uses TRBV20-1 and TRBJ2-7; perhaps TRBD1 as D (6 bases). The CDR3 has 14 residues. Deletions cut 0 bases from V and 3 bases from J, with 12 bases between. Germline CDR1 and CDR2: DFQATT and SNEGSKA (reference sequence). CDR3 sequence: CSAREAGALYEQYF. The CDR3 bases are TGCAGTGCTAGAGAGGCAGGGGCCCTCTACGAGCAGTACTTC.

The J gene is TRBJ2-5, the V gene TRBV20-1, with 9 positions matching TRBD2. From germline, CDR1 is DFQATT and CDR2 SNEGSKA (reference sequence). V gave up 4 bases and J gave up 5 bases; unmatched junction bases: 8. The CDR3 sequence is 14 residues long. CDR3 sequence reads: CSATLAGVRETQYF. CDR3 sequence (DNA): TGCAGTGCTACCTTAGCGGGAGTTAGGGAGACCCAGTACTTC.

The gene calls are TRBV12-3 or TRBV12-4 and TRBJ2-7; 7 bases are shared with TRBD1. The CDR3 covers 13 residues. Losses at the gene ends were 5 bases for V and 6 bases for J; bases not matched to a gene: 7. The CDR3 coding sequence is TGTGCCAGCAGTATAACAGGGGCCGGCGAGCAGTACTTC. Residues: CASSITGAGEQYF.

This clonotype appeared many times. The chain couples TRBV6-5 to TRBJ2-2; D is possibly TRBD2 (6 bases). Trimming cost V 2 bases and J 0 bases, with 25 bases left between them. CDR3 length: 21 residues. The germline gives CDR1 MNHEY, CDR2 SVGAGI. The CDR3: CASSYLPGGGLSSSNTGELFF. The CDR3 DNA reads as TGTGCCAGCAGTTACCTGCCAGGTGGAGGGCTTAGCTCCTCGAACACCGGGGAGCTGTTTTTT.

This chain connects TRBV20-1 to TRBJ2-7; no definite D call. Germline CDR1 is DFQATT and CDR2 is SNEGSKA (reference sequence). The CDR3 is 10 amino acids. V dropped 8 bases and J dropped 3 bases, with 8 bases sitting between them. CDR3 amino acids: CSPSGYEQYF. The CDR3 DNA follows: TGCAGTCCTTCTGGCTACGAGCAGTACTTC.

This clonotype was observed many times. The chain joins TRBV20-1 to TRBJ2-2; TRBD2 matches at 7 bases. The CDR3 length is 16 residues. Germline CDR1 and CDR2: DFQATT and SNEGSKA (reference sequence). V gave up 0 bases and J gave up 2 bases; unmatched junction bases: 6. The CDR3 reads CSARDLAGDNTGELFF. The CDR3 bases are TGCAGTGCTAGAGATCTGGCGGGAGACAACACCGGGGAGCTGTTTTTT.

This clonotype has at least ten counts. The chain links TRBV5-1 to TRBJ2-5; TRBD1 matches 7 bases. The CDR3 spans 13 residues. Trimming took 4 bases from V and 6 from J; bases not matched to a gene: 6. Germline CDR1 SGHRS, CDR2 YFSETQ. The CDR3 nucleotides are TGCGCCAGCAGCACCTACAGGGGCCAGACCCAGTACTTC. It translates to CASSTYRGQTQYF.

The DNA of the CDR3 is TGTGCCAGCAGTTACTCGAGTAGTAGTGCTAACTATGGCTACACCTTC. Residues: CASSYSSSSANYGYTF. V usage is TRBV6-5 and J usage is TRBJ1-2; D gene ambiguous. Trimming shortened V by 0 bases and J by 0 bases, and 11 bases separated the two germline ends. CDR1 is MNHEY and CDR2 is SVGAGI in the germline V gene. The CDR3 is 16 amino acids.

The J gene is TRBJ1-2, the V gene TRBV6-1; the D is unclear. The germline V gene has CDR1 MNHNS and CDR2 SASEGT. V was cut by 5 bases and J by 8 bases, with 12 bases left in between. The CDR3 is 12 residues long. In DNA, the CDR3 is TGTGCCAGCAGTACCATAGGATACGGCTACACCTTC. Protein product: CASSTIGYGYTF.

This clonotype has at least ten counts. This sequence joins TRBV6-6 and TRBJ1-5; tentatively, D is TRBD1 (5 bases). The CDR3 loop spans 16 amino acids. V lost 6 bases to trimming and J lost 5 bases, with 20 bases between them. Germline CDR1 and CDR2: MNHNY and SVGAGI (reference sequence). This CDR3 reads CASSGLGWDGDQPQHF. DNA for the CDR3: TGTGCCAGCAGCGGGCTTGGCTGGGACGGCGATCAGCCCCAGCATTTT.

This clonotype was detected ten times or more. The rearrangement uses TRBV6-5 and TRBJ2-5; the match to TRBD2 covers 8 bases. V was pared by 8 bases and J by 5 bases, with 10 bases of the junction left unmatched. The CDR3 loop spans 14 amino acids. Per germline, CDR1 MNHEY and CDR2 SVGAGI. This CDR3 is CASVPGGAWETQYF. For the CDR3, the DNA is TGTGCCAGCGTCCCGGGGGGGGCCTGGGAGACCCAGTACTTC.

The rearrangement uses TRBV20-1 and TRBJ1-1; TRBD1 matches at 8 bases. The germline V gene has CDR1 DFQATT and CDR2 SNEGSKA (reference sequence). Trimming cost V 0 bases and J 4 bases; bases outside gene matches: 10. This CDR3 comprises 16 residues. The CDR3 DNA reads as TGCAGTGCTAGAGATAGGGCTTACAGGGGGGGCACTGAAGCTTTCTTT. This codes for CSARDRAYRGGTEAFF.

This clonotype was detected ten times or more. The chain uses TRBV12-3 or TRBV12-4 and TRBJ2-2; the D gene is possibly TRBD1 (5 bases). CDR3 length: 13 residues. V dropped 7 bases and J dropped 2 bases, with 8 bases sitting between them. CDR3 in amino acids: CASTDSNTGELFF. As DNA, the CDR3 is TGTGCCAGCACTGACAGCAACACCGGGGAGCTGTTTTTT.

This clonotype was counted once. Here the CDR3 DNA reads TGTGCCAGCAGTTTCAAATGGACAGGGGCCTTATACGAGCAGTACTTC. It codes for CASSFKWTGALYEQYF. V is TRBV28 and J is TRBJ2-7, with TRBD1 identical over 9 bases. Trimming took 3 bases from V and 4 from J; bases not matched to a gene: 10. This CDR3 is 16 amino acids long. In germline, CDR1 is MDHEN, CDR2 SYDVKM.

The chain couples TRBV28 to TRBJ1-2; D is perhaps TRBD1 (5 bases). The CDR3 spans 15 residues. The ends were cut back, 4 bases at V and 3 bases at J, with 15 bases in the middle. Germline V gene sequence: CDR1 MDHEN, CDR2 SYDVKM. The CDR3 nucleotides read TGTGCCAGCAGTTCTACCCTCAGGGCCGACTATGGCTACACCTTC. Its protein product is CASSSTLRADYGYTF.

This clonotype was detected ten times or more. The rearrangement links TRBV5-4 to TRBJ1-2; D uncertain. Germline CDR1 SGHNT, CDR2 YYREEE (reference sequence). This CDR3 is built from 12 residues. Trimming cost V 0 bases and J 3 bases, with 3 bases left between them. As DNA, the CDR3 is TGTGCCAGCAGCTTGGAGGACTATGGCTACACCTTC. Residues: CASSLEDYGYTF.

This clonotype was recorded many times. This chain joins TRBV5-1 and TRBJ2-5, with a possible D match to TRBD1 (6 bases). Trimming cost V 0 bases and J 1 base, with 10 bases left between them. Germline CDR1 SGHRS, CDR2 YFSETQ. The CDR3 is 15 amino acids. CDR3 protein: CASSLAPDSQETQYF. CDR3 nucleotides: TGCGCCAGCAGCTTGGCCCCGGACAGCCAAGAGACCCAGTACTTC.

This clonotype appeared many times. In DNA form, the CDR3 reads TGTGCCAGCAGTTTAGTAGCGGGAGATAACACCGGGGAGCTGTTTTTT. Its protein is CASSLVAGDNTGELFF. The genes are TRBV12-3 or TRBV12-4 and TRBJ2-2, with 9 bases matching TRBD2. J lost 2 bases, V lost 1 base, and 2 bases had no gene match. CDR3 length equals 16 residues.

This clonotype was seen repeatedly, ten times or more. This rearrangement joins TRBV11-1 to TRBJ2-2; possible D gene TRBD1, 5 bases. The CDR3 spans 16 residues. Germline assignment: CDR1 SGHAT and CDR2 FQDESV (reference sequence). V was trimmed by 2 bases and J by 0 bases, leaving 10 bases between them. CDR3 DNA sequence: TGTGCCAGCAGCTTAACAGGCGGAACGAACACCGGGGAGCTGTTTTTT. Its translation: CASSLTGGTNTGELFF. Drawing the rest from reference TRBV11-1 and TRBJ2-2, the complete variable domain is EAEVAQSPRYKITEKSQAVAFWCDPISGHATLYWYRQILGQGPELLVQFQDESVVDDSQLPKDRFSAERLKGVDSTLKIQPAELGDSAMYLCASSLTGGTNTGELFFGEGSRLTVL.

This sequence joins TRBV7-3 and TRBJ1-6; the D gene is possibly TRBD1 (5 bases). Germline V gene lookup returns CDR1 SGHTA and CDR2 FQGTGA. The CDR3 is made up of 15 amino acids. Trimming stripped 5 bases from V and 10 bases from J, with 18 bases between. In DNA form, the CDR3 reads TGTGCCAGCAGCCCTTGGGACCGCCTCCGCTCACCCCTCCACTTT. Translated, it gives CASSPWDRLRSPLHF.

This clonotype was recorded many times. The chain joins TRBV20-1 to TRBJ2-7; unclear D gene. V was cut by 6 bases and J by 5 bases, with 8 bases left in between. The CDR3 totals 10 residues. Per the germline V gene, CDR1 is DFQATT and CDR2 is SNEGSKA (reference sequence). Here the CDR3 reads CSATPDEQYF. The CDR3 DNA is TGCAGTGCAACGCCGGACGAGCAGTACTTC.

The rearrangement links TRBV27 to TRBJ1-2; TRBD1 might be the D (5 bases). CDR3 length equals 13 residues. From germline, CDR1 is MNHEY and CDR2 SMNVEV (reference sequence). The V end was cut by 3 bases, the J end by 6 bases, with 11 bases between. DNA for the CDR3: TGTGCCAGCAGTTTGAAGGGGTGGCATGGCTACACCTTC. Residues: CASSLKGWHGYTF.

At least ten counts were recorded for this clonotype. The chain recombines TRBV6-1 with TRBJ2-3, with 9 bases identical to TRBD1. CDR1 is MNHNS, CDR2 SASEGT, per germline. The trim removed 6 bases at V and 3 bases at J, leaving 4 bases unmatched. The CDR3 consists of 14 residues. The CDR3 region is CASSAGQGTDTQYF. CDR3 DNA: TGTGCCAGCAGCGCGGGACAGGGAACAGATACGCAGTATTTT.

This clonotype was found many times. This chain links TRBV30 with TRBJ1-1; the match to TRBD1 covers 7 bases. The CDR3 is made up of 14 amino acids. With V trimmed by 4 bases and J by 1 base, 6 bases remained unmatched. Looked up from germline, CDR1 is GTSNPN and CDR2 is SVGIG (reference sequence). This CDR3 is CAWTLGQANTEAFF. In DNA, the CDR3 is TGTGCCTGGACTCTAGGACAGGCGAACACTGAAGCTTTCTTT.

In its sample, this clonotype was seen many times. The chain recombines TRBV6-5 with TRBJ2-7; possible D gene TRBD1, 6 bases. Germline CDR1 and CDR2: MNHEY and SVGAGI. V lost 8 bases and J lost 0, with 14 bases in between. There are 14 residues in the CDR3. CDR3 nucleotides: TGTGCCAGCGAACCGGGACAATTCTCCTACGAGCAGTACTTC. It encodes CASEPGQFSYEQYF.

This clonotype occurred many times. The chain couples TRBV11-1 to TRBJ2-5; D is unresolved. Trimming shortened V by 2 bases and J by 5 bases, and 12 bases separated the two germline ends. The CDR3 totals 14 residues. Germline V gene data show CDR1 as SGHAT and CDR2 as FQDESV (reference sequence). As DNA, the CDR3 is TGTGCCAGCAGCTTAACAGACACCGGGGAGACCCAGTACTTC. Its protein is CASSLTDTGETQYF.

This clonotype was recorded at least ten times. The CDR3: CASSRLSGSKDEQYF. The CDR3 DNA reads as TGTGCCAGCTCACGCCTTAGCGGGAGTAAAGACGAGCAGTACTTC. The rearrangement links TRBV18 to TRBJ2-7; TRBD2 matches at 9 bases. Germline-derived CDR1 and CDR2 are KGHSH and LQKENI. Trimming at V came to 4 bases and at J to 5 bases, leaving 9 bases not matched to a gene. The CDR3 totals 15 residues.

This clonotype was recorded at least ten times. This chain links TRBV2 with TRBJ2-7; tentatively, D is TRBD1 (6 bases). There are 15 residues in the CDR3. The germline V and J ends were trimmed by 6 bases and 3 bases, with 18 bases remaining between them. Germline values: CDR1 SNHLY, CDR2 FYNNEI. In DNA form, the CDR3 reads TGTGCCAGCAGGGAAACAGGGTCTTTTCTCTACGAGCAGTACTTC. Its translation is CASRETGSFLYEQYF.

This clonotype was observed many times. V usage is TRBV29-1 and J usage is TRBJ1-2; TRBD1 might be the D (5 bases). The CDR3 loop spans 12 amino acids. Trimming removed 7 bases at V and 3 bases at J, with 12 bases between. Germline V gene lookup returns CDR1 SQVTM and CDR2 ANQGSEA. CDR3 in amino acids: CSAEQEDYGYTF. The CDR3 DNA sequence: TGCAGCGCCGAACAGGAGGACTATGGCTACACCTTC.

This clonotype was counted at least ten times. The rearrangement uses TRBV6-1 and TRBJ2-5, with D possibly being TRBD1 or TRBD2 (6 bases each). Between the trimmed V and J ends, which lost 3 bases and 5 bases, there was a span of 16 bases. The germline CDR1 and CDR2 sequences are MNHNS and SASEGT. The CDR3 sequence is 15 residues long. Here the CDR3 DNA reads TGTGCCAGCAGTGACGTTGGGGGGACAAGTGAGACCCAGTACTTC. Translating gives CASSDVGGTSETQYF.

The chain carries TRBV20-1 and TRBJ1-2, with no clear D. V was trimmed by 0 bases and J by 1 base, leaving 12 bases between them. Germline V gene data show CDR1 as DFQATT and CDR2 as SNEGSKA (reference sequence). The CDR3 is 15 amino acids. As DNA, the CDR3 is TGCAGTGCTAGAGATCCGGCAGATTATAACTATGGCTACACCTTC. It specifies CSARDPADYNYGYTF.

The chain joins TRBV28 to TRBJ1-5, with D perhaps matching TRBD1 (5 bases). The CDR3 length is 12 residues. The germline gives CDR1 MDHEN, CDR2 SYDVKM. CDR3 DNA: TGTTCCGGGGGATATAGCAATCAGCCCCAGCATTTT. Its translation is CSGGYSNQPQHF. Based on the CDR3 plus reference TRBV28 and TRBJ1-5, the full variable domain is DVKVTQSSRYLVKRTGEKVFLECVQDMDHENMFWYRQDPGLGLRLIYFSYDVKMKEKGDIPEGYSVSREKKERFSLILESASTNQTSMYLCSGGYSNQPQHFGDGTRLSIL.